The 29 T cell receptor beta chains below all came from one sample that was sequenced in a study of blood T cell repertoires in COVID-19. The protocol was immunoSEQ multiplex PCR, while the TCRdb copy is restricted to in-frame clones and leaves out a portion. There are around 180,000 clones in the sample; approximately 80% occur only once, and 1.5% to 1.7% lies in the top ten. Sample: peripheral blood. These receptors all come from a human donor in a cohort sampled during active COVID-19.

The V gene is TRBV7-9, the J gene TRBJ2-6; D gene uncertain. V shed 0 bases and J shed 0 bases, with 9 bases lying between them. The CDR3 covers 17 residues. Germline CDR1 and CDR2: SEHNR and FQNEAQ (reference sequence). In nucleotides, the CDR3 is TGTGCCAGCAGCTTAGCCGTAAAATTCTCTGGGGCCAACGTCCTGACTTTC. Protein product: CASSLAVKFSGANVLTF.

Of note for this clone: An end of the junction does not agree with germline; a read error may underlie this. V gene TRBV5-1 combines with J gene TRBJ2-7; TRBD1 matches 9 bases. Germline V lookup: CDR1 SGHRS, CDR2 YFSETQ. The CDR3 spans 13 residues. In DNA form, the CDR3 reads TGCGCCAGCAGTGAGGGACAGGGACTTTCTACGAGCTTC. This sequence encodes CASSEGQGLSTSF.

The chain combines TRBV6-5 with TRBJ1-1, with D uncertain. Germline V gene lookup returns CDR1 MNHEY and CDR2 SVGAGI. Trimming pared 6 bases from V and 1 base from J, leaving 12 bases between. The CDR3 runs to 14 residues. CDR3 sequence: CASRPRRANTEAFF. CDR3 nucleotide sequence: TGTGCCAGCAGGCCGAGGAGGGCGAACACTGAAGCTTTCTTT.

This chain uses TRBV3-1 (or the pseudogene TRBV3-2) with TRBJ2-5; possible D gene TRBD2, 5 bases. Germline CDR1 reads LGHDT; CDR2 reads YNNKEL (reference sequence). V shed 0 bases and J shed 1 base, with 9 bases lying between them. CDR3 length equals 15 residues. CDR3 coding DNA: TGTGCCAGCAGCCAAGATGTGAGGGTCCAAGAGACCCAGTACTTC. It specifies CASSQDVRVQETQYF.

The chain joins TRBV7-2 to TRBJ2-5; 14 positions agree with TRBD2. The CDR3 runs 16 residues. The V segment lost 5 bases and the J segment 3 bases; nucleotides outside the gene matches: 5. Germline-derived CDR1 and CDR2 are SGHTA and FQGNSA. The CDR3 DNA is TGTGCCAGCAGCAACCGACTAGCGGGGGGGGAAGAGACCCAGTACTTC. Protein product: CASSNRLAGGEETQYF.

The chain recombines TRBV28 with TRBJ2-7, with 8 bases fitting TRBD2. Germline loops: CDR1 MDHEN, CDR2 SYDVKM. Trimming cost V 5 bases and J 2 bases; bases outside gene matches: 8. CDR3 length: 15 amino acids. Here the CDR3 DNA reads TGTGCCAGCAGTCCCCCAAGCGGGAGCCCCTACGAGCAGTACTTC. This encodes CASSPPSGSPYEQYF.

This clone was observed a few times. The chain employs TRBV9 and TRBJ1-2; D remains unclear. The CDR3 is 15 amino acids. Trimming stripped 0 bases from V and 4 bases from J, with 13 bases between. The germline gives CDR1 SGDLS, CDR2 YYNGEE. The CDR3 loop is CASSVGQVGGYGYTF. For the CDR3, the DNA is TGTGCCAGCAGCGTAGGGCAGGTCGGTGGCTATGGCTACACCTTC.

The count of this clone is one. The rearrangement uses TRBV5-4 and TRBJ2-2; D is ambiguous. The CDR3 runs 14 residues. Germline lookup yields CDR1 SGHNT and CDR2 YYREEE (reference sequence). V lost 2 bases and J lost 0, with 5 bases in between. This CDR3 is CASSFGTNTGELFF. DNA of the CDR3: TGTGCCAGCAGCTTCGGTACGAACACCGGGGAGCTGTTTTTT. Variable domain in full (rest from reference TRBV5-4 and TRBJ2-2): ETGVTQSPTHLIKTRGQQVTLRCSSQSGHNTVSWYQQALGQGPQFIFQYYREEENGRGNFPPRFSGLQFPNYSSELNVNALELDDSALYLCASSFGTNTGELFFGEGSRLTVL.

The chain joins TRBV7-2 to TRBJ1-4, with 8 bases aligning to TRBD1. Germline values: CDR1 SGHTA, CDR2 FQGNSA. This CDR3 comprises 16 residues. Trimming cost V 3 bases and J 3 bases; bases outside gene matches: 6. The CDR3 DNA follows: TGTGCCAGCAGCTTGCTACCGGGACAGGCTAATGAAAAACTGTTTTTT. As protein: CASSLLPGQANEKLFF.

The V gene is TRBV5-1, the J gene TRBJ2-7, with 7 bases fitting TRBD1. The CDR3 extends over 15 amino acids. Trimming took 4 bases from V and 0 from J; bases not matched to a gene: 7. In germline, CDR1 is SGHRS, CDR2 YFSETQ. CDR3 sequence reads: CASSLSTGSSYEQYF. The CDR3 region has the DNA TGCGCCAGCAGCCTATCGACAGGGAGCTCCTACGAGCAGTACTTC.

The chain recombines TRBV27 with TRBJ1-4, with 7 bases matching TRBD1. CDR1 MNHEY and CDR2 SMNVEV come from the germline V gene (reference sequence). The V and J ends lost 6 bases and 1 base, in that order; junction bases with no gene match: 2. This CDR3 is 14 amino acids long. Written as DNA, the CDR3 is TGTGCCAGCAGGACAGGGAGAACTAATGAAAAACTGTTTTTT. Amino acid sequence: CASRTGRTNEKLFF.

CDR3: CASSIRTSASNQPQHF. CDR3 sequence (DNA): TGTGCCAGTAGTATTCGGACATCAGCTAGCAATCAGCCCCAGCATTTT. This chain uses TRBV19 with TRBJ1-5; D is possibly TRBD1 (5 bases). CDR3 length: 16 residues. Per the germline V gene, CDR1 is LNHDA and CDR2 is SQIVND (reference sequence). Trimming stripped 3 bases from V and 0 bases from J, with 12 bases between.

This clone came up once. This rearrangement joins TRBV7-8 to TRBJ2-2, with 11 bases aligning to TRBD1. Germline V gene data show CDR1 as SGHVS and CDR2 as FQNEAQ. This CDR3 spans 16 amino acids. Trimming removed 3 bases from V and 4 bases from J; junction bases left unmatched: 4. CDR3 in amino acids: CASSLDRGHITGELFF. For the CDR3, the DNA is TGTGCCAGCAGCTTGGACAGGGGGCATATCACCGGGGAGCTGTTTTTT.

The J gene is TRBJ1-5, the V gene TRBV5-1; D is possibly TRBD1 (5 bases). Deletions cut 7 bases from V and 5 bases from J, with 19 bases between. From germline, CDR1 is SGHRS and CDR2 YFSETQ. The CDR3 consists of 15 residues. The CDR3 spells CASSIGTGGDQPQHF. The CDR3 DNA is TGCGCCAGCTCAATTGGGACGGGAGGGGATCAGCCCCAGCATTTT.

In this sample, this clone turned up once. This chain uses TRBV29-1 with TRBJ1-1, with 7 bases identical to TRBD1. The CDR3 has 12 residues. The V segment lost 5 bases and the J segment 6 bases; nucleotides outside the gene matches: 6. CDR1 and CDR2 (germline): SQVTM, ANQGSEA. The CDR3 is CSVRKGAAEAFF. For the CDR3, the DNA is TGCAGCGTTAGGAAGGGGGCGGCTGAAGCTTTCTTT.

This chain links TRBV6-2 or TRBV6-3 with TRBJ2-7; D is perhaps TRBD2 (6 bases). V was trimmed by 1 base and J by 1 base, leaving 14 bases between them. The CDR3 length is 16 residues. Germline CDR1 is MNHEY and CDR2 is SVGEGT. The CDR3 loop is CASSYFTGEYSYEQYF. The CDR3 region has the DNA TGTGCCAGCAGTTACTTTACGGGAGAGTATTCCTACGAGCAGTACTTC.

The rearrangement links TRBV27 to TRBJ1-2, with D maybe TRBD1 (5 bases). Germline loops: CDR1 MNHEY, CDR2 SMNVEV (reference sequence). The CDR3 covers 14 residues. V lost 0 bases, J lost 3 bases, and 8 bases lay in between. The CDR3 here is CASSLSIGDYGYTF. The CDR3 DNA reads TGTGCCAGCAGTTTATCGATAGGGGACTATGGCTACACCTTC.

This clone was counted once. The V gene is TRBV4-3, the J gene TRBJ1-2, with D perhaps matching TRBD1 (6 bases). V shed 0 bases and J shed 8 bases, with 13 bases lying between them. Per the germline V gene, CDR1 is LGHNA and CDR2 is YSLEER. The CDR3 extends over 14 amino acids. The CDR3 protein is CASSQEGGRGGYTF. The CDR3 DNA reads as TGCGCCAGCAGCCAAGAGGGGGGGCGGGGAGGCTACACCTTC.

Notes on this clone: This may come from a read error, since a much larger clone is one base off. The chain carries TRBV27 and TRBJ1-5; 10 bases are a match to TRBD1. This CDR3 spans 13 amino acids. The germline CDR1 and CDR2 sequences are MNHEY and SMNVEV (reference sequence). The trim removed 8 bases at V and 4 bases at J, leaving 2 bases unmatched. The CDR3 DNA is TGTGCCAGCGGGGGACAGGGGAATCAGCCCCAGCATTTT. Its protein product is CASGGQGNQPQHF.

This chain connects TRBV7-9 to TRBJ2-6; D remains unclear. With 4 bases removed from V and 0 bases from J, the gap between germline ends came to 7 bases. Germline V CDR1 and CDR2: SEHNR, FQNEAQ (reference sequence). This CDR3 has 15 amino acids. CDR3: CASSSSGSGANVLTF. In DNA form, the CDR3 reads TGTGCCAGCAGCTCCTCCGGCTCTGGGGCCAACGTCCTGACTTTC. Full variable domain (rest looked up from reference TRBV7-9 and TRBJ2-6): DTGVSQNPRHKITKRGQNVTFRCDPISEHNRLYWYRQTLGQGPEFLTYFQNEAQLEKSRLLSDRFSAERPKGSFSTLEIQRTEQGDSAMYLCASSSSGSGANVLTFGAGSRLTVL.

The CDR3 reads CAISDRPTTVQSAYGYTF. In nucleotides, the CDR3 is TGTGCCATCAGTGATCGCCCAACGACAGTGCAGTCCGCCTATGGCTACACCTTC. The J gene is TRBJ1-2, the V gene TRBV10-3; possible D gene TRBD1, 5 bases. The ends were cut back, 3 bases at V and 4 bases at J, with 24 bases in the middle. Germline CDR1 is ENHRY and CDR2 is SYGVKD. The CDR3 contains 18 residues.

The chain is built from TRBV6-5 and TRBJ2-7; D perhaps matches TRBD1 (6 bases). Trimming left V 6 bases short and J 0 bases short, with 12 bases between. CDR1 is MNHEY, CDR2 SVGAGI, per germline. The CDR3 has 14 residues. The CDR3: CASSLGHSSYEQYF. The CDR3 nucleotides are TGTGCCAGCAGCCTGGGACACAGCTCCTACGAGCAGTACTTC.

This clone was counted once. This chain uses TRBV7-9 with TRBJ1-1, with D uncertain. The germline V gene encodes CDR1 SEHNR and CDR2 FQNEAQ (reference sequence). The CDR3 has 9 residues. CDR3 residues: CASGTEAFF. The CDR3 DNA sequence: TGTGCTTCGGGAACTGAAGCTTTCTTT.

The gene calls are TRBV6-5 and TRBJ1-1; no definite D call. This CDR3 contains 14 residues. The ends were cut back, 4 bases at V and 1 base at J, with 10 bases in the middle. In germline, CDR1 is MNHEY, CDR2 SVGAGI. The CDR3 DNA reads TGTGCCAGCAGTTTAAAACCTAAGAACACTGAAGCTTTCTTT. The encoded protein is CASSLKPKNTEAFF.

This clone was found once. V and J are TRBV4-2 and TRBJ2-7, with D possibly matching TRBD2 (6 bases). This CDR3 is 15 amino acids long. Germline values: CDR1 LGHNA, CDR2 YNFKEQ. V gave up 0 bases and J gave up 0 bases, with 9 bases separating them. The CDR3, as DNA: TGTGCCAGCAGCCAAGATCCGGGGGTCTCCTACGAGCAGTACTTC. It encodes CASSQDPGVSYEQYF.

This chain's CDR3 is CASSIDVRGETQYF. DNA of the CDR3: TGTGCCAGTAGTATAGATGTCAGGGGGGAGACCCAGTACTTC. This chain links TRBV19 with TRBJ2-5; TRBD1 aligns across 7 bases. This CDR3 is 14 amino acids long. After removal of 0 bases from V and 5 bases from J, the junction contained 3 bases not matched to a gene. Germline CDR1 and CDR2: LNHDA and SQIVND (reference sequence).

The rearrangement uses TRBV4-3 and TRBJ2-7; TRBD1 matches at 7 bases. The junction had 0 bases not matched to a gene; V was cut back by 0 bases and J by 4 bases. The CDR3 sequence is 13 residues long. Looked up from germline, CDR1 is LGHNA and CDR2 is YSLEER. As DNA, the CDR3 is TGCGCCAGCAGCCAAGAACAGGGGTACGAGCAGTACTTC. It codes for CASSQEQGYEQYF.

The chain employs TRBV9 and TRBJ2-2, with D possibly matching TRBD1 (5 bases). The CDR3 is 17 amino acids. V lost 0 bases and J 4 bases, leaving 16 bases between the germline ends. Germline V CDR1 and CDR2: SGDLS, YYNGEE. The CDR3 bases are TGTGCCAGCAGCGTAGCTAGTCCAGGGTGGGGCACCGGGGAGCTGTTTTTT. It specifies CASSVASPGWGTGELFF.

This clone was recorded once. The genes are TRBV7-3 and TRBJ2-1, with 11 nucleotides matching TRBD2. Trimming removed 5 bases from V and 7 bases from J; junction bases left unmatched: 13. Germline values: CDR1 SGHTA, CDR2 FQGTGA. This CDR3 has 17 amino acids. The CDR3 sequence is CASSPGVTSGSENEQFF. Here the CDR3 DNA reads TGTGCCAGCAGCCCGGGAGTTACTAGCGGGAGTGAAAATGAGCAGTTCTTC.